Below are 25 T cell receptor beta chains sequenced from a single sample in a study of cytomegalovirus exposure and HLA in healthy donors. Profiling relied on immunoSEQ multiplex PCR, and the TCRdb table lists in-frame clones only, not all of them. The data contain about 180,000 clones, around nine tenths of them singletons. The sequencing sample was made of PBMCs. Every receptor here comes from a woman between 25 and 40 years old in good health and CMV-seronegative.

This clone came up a few times. This chain connects TRBV6-1 to TRBJ1-5; 7 nucleotides line up with TRBD1. After removal of 3 bases from V and 9 bases from J, the junction contained 17 bases not matched to a gene. CDR3 size: 17 residues. Germline CDR1 reads MNHNS; CDR2 reads SASEGT. The CDR3 nucleotides are TGTGCCAGCAGTGACATGCCCCCGACAGGGCCCACTGGGCCCCAGCATTTT. Residues: CASSDMPPTGPTGPQHF.

This clone was seen just once. The chain couples TRBV25-1 to TRBJ1-2, with D possibly TRBD1 on 6 matching bases. V was shortened by 4 bases and J by 4 bases, with 19 bases between the two germline ends. There are 16 residues in the CDR3. The germline gives CDR1 MGHDK, CDR2 SYGVNS. This CDR3 reads CASSAGGAFFSYGYTF. The CDR3 region has the DNA TGTGCCAGCAGTGCGGGGGGCGCGTTTTTTAGCTATGGCTACACCTTC.

The chain uses TRBV19 and TRBJ1-1, with 8 bases that match TRBD1. This CDR3 is built from 14 residues. From germline, CDR1 is LNHDA and CDR2 SQIVND (reference sequence). Trimming took 3 bases from V and 5 from J; bases not matched to a gene: 5. The CDR3 reads CASSMQGAGTEAFF. CDR3 coding DNA: TGTGCCAGTAGTATGCAGGGGGCGGGGACTGAAGCTTTCTTT.

This clone was detected once. The J gene is TRBJ2-7, the V gene TRBV6-5; no clear D gene. The V end lost 4 bases, the J end lost 0 bases, and 16 bases lay between the germline ends. This CDR3 has 16 residues. Per the germline V gene, CDR1 is MNHEY and CDR2 is SVGAGI. In DNA form, the CDR3 reads TGTGCCAGCAGTTTTCGAGCCTTCTCGAGCTCCTACGAGCAGTACTTC. Translating gives CASSFRAFSSSYEQYF.

The rearrangement links TRBV10-3 to TRBJ1-2; 11 nucleotides match TRBD1. V was pared by 5 bases and J by 8 bases, with 7 bases of the junction left unmatched. The CDR3 spans 14 residues. CDR1 is ENHRY, CDR2 SYGVKD, per germline. The CDR3, as DNA: TGTGCCATCAGTCCCGGGACAGGGGGTGACGGCTACACCTTC. Amino acids: CAISPGTGGDGYTF.

The chain joins TRBV7-9 to TRBJ1-1; 7 nucleotides match TRBD1. Germline trimming cut 5 bases from V and 10 bases from J; bases unmatched to any gene: 16. CDR1 and CDR2 (germline): SEHNR, FQNEAQ (reference sequence). The CDR3 contains 15 residues. In nucleotides, the CDR3 is TGTGCCAGCAGCCCGGATGGACAGGCCCCTGGTCGAGCTTTCTTT. As protein: CASSPDGQAPGRAFF.

DNA of the CDR3: TGTGCCAGCAGCTTAGGGGTCGGCGGGGGGGCCCCGATTCAAGAGACCCAGTACTTC. Translated, it gives CASSLGVGGGAPIQETQYF. The chain combines TRBV11-2 with TRBJ2-5; 9 bases align to TRBD2. The germline V gene encodes CDR1 SGHAT and CDR2 FQNNGV. The ends lost 1 base at V and 2 bases at J; junction bases unmatched: 14. The CDR3 loop spans 19 amino acids.

The gene calls are TRBV5-1 and TRBJ1-1, with D possibly TRBD1 on 5 matching bases. Germline CDR1 and CDR2: SGHRS and YFSETQ. The CDR3 length is 15 residues. V dropped 3 bases and J dropped 0 bases, with 12 bases sitting between them. The CDR3 sequence is CASSYNGGMNTEAFF. The CDR3 nucleotides are TGCGCCAGCAGCTATAACGGGGGAATGAACACTGAAGCTTTCTTT.

The chain combines TRBV4-3 with TRBJ1-1; maybe TRBD1 (5 bases). There are 15 residues in the CDR3. Trimming took 1 base from V and 1 from J, leaving 10 bases between them. Germline lookup yields CDR1 LGHNA and CDR2 YSLEER. The CDR3 nucleotides are TGCGCCAGCAGCCAAGGGACATCCTCGAACACTGAAGCTTTCTTT. Encoded protein: CASSQGTSSNTEAFF.

This chain links TRBV6-1 with TRBJ2-7, with a tentative D call TRBD2 (7 bases). In germline, CDR1 is MNHNS, CDR2 SASEGT. The length of the CDR3 is 13 residues. Trimming stripped 8 bases from V and 2 bases from J, with 13 bases between. The CDR3 nucleotides are TGTGCCAGCGGGAGGGGGGGGCCCTACGAGCAGTACTTC. This encodes CASGRGGPYEQYF.

The V call is TRBV10-3, the J call TRBJ1-4, with D maybe TRBD1 (6 bases). The CDR3 is 15 amino acids. V dropped 11 bases and J dropped 0 bases, with 16 bases sitting between them. Germline values: CDR1 ENHRY, CDR2 SYGVKD. The CDR3 DNA follows: TGTGCCTCAAAGGGGGTTGGGGCAACTAATGAAAAACTGTTTTTT. Protein sequence: CASKGVGATNEKLFF.

The chain's CDR3 is CASRAGVGNQPQHF. The CDR3 DNA reads TGTGCCAGCAGGGCAGGGGTGGGCAATCAGCCCCAGCATTTT. The V gene is TRBV27, the J gene TRBJ1-5; weak D call: TRBD1 (6 bases). The CDR3 has 14 residues. Germline assignment: CDR1 MNHEY and CDR2 SMNVEV (reference sequence). With 6 bases removed from V and 2 bases from J, the gap between germline ends came to 11 bases.

The rearrangement links TRBV10-1 to TRBJ1-2; no clear D gene. The CDR3 covers 13 residues. Trimming removed 2 bases at V and 7 bases at J, with 11 bases between. The germline V gene encodes CDR1 WNHNN and CDR2 SYGVQD (reference sequence). The CDR3, as DNA: TGCGCCAGCAGTGAGCGTCGGGGAGGTGGCTACACCTTC. Amino acid sequence: CASSERRGGGYTF.

This chain uses TRBV10-2 with TRBJ2-1; D perhaps matches TRBD2 (6 bases). Trimming took 5 bases from V and 2 from J, leaving 13 bases between them. Germline V lookup: CDR1 WSHSY, CDR2 SAAADI. CDR3 length: 15 amino acids. CDR3 amino acids: CASSRPGEAYNEQFF. The DNA of the CDR3 is TGCGCCAGCAGTCGCCCGGGGGAAGCCTACAATGAGCAGTTCTTC.

The chain recombines TRBV9 with TRBJ1-2; D call uncertain. This CDR3 spans 10 amino acids. The V gene lost 7 bases and the J gene lost 1 base, with 2 bases spanning the gap. Germline assignment: CDR1 SGDLS and CDR2 YYNGEE. CDR3 bases: TGTGCCAGCTATAACTATGGCTACACCTTC. Amino acids: CASYNYGYTF.

This chain uses TRBV19 with TRBJ2-1, with 7 positions matching TRBD1. The CDR3 sequence is 14 residues long. The V segment lost 7 bases and the J segment 5 bases; nucleotides outside the gene matches: 8. In germline, CDR1 is LNHDA, CDR2 SQIVND (reference sequence). Here the CDR3 DNA reads TGTGCCAGTAATTTGAGGGGGCTGAACAATGAGCAGTTCTTC. Its protein product is CASNLRGLNNEQFF.

This chain connects TRBV27 to TRBJ1-4; 8 nucleotides line up with TRBD1. Per germline, CDR1 MNHEY and CDR2 SMNVEV (reference sequence). The CDR3 runs to 15 residues. V trimming: 2 bases; J trimming: 6 bases; junction bases outside the gene matches: 5. CDR3 loop: CASSLKGQEYEKLFF. The CDR3, as DNA: TGTGCCAGCAGTTTAAAGGGACAGGAGTATGAAAAACTGTTTTTT.

The chain combines TRBV6-6 with TRBJ2-7, with 10 bases matching TRBD2. Germline loops: CDR1 MNHNY, CDR2 SVGAGI (reference sequence). Unmatched junction bases numbered 4, after V lost 5 bases and J lost 0 bases. CDR3 length: 15 amino acids. Written as DNA, the CDR3 is TGTGCCAGCAGTGGACTAGCGGTTAGCTCCTACGAGCAGTACTTC. This encodes CASSGLAVSSYEQYF.

The J gene is TRBJ2-7, the V gene TRBV21-1; the table's D call TRBD2 went unverified against the DNA. TRBV21-1 is given as a pseudogene. The CDR3 sequence is 21 residues long. The CDR3: CASSKGGRTGRLAGGDYEQYF. The CDR3 DNA reads as TGTGCCAGCAGCAAAGGGGGCCGAACAGGGAGGCTAGCGGGGGGGGACTACGAGCAGTACTTC.

The chain links TRBV4-2 to TRBJ1-1; 10 bases are shared with TRBD1. Germline V gene lookup returns CDR1 LGHNA and CDR2 YNFKEQ. The CDR3 is 14 residues long. Trimming cost V 4 bases and J 5 bases; bases outside gene matches: 4. This CDR3 reads CASSPRTGGTEAFF. The CDR3 DNA reads TGTGCCAGCAGCCCCCGGACAGGGGGGACTGAAGCTTTCTTT.

The chain uses TRBV7-9 and TRBJ2-5; 7 bases align to TRBD1. The CDR3 length is 14 residues. The V gene's germline CDR1 is SEHNR and CDR2 FQNEAQ (reference sequence). The V and J ends lost 5 bases and 5 bases, in that order; junction bases with no gene match: 8. This CDR3 is CASSVDRVGETQYF. In nucleotides, the CDR3 is TGTGCCAGCAGCGTAGACAGGGTTGGCGAGACCCAGTACTTC.

The CDR3 sequence: CASSARQGMNTEAFF. CDR3 bases: TGTGCCAGCAGCGCCCGACAGGGCATGAACACTGAAGCTTTCTTT. The chain joins TRBV9 to TRBJ1-1; 7 nucleotides align to TRBD1. This CDR3 is built from 15 residues. Germline assignment: CDR1 SGDLS and CDR2 YYNGEE. The ends lost 3 bases at V and 0 bases at J; junction bases unmatched: 5.

The chain joins TRBV21-1 to TRBJ2-3; no DNA check was done on the table's D call, TRBD1. TRBV21-1 is termed a pseudogene. This CDR3 has 19 residues. The CDR3 DNA reads as TGTGCCAGCAGCAAGCCTAACTCTGACCGGGACAACTGCACAGATACGCAGTATTTT. Translation: CASSKPNSDRDNCTDTQYF.

The genes are TRBV6-5 and TRBJ2-7; 8 positions match TRBD2. J lost 4 bases, V lost 5 bases, and 7 bases had no gene match. The CDR3 is 14 amino acids. CDR1 MNHEY and CDR2 SVGAGI come from the germline V gene. CDR3 coding DNA: TGTGCCAGCAGTCGCGGGACTAGTGGGTACGAGCAGTACTTC. Translation gives CASSRGTSGYEQYF.

The chain links TRBV30 to TRBJ2-2; 7 bases fit TRBD2. Germline V gene data show CDR1 as GTSNPN and CDR2 as SVGIG (reference sequence). The CDR3 extends over 15 amino acids. V trimming: 0 bases; J trimming: 4 bases; junction bases outside the gene matches: 5. CDR3 DNA sequence: TGTGCCTGGAGTGTACGGCTAGCGGTCACCGGGGAGCTGTTTTTT. Translation: CAWSVRLAVTGELFF.